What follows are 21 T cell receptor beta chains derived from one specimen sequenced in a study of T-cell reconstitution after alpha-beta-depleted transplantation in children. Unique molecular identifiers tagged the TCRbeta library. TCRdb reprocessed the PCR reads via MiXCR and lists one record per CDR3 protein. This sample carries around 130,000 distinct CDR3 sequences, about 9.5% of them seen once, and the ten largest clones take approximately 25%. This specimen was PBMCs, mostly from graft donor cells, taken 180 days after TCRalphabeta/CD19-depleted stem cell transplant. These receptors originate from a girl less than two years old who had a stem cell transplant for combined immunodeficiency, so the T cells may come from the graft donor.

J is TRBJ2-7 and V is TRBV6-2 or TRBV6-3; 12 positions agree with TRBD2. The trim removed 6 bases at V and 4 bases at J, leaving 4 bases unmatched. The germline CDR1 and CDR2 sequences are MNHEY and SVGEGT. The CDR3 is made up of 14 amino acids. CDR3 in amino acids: CASRGLAGSYEQYF. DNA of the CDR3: TGTGCCAGCAGGGGACTAGCGGGTTCGTACGAGCAGTACTTC.

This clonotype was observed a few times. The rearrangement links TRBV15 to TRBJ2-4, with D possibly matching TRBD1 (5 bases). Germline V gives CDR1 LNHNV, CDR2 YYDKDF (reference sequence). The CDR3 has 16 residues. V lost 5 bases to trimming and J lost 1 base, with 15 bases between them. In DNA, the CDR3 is TGTGCCACCAGCCCAGGGTGGGGCGCGGCCAAAAACATTCAGTACTTC. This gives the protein CATSPGWGAAKNIQYF.

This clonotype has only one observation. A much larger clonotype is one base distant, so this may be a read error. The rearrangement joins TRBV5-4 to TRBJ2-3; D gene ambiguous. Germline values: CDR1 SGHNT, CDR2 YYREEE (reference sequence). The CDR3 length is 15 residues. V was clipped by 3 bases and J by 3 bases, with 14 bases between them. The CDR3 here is CASSSGELWTDTQYF. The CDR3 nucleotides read TGTGCCAGCAGCTCTGGGGAATTGTGGACAGATACGCAGTATTTT.

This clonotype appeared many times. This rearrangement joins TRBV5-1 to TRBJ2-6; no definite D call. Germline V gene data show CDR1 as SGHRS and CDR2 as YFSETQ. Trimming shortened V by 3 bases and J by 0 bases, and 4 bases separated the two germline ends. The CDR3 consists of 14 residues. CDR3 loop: CASSSTSGANVLTF. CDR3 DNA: TGCGCCAGCAGCTCCACCTCTGGGGCCAACGTCCTGACTTTC.

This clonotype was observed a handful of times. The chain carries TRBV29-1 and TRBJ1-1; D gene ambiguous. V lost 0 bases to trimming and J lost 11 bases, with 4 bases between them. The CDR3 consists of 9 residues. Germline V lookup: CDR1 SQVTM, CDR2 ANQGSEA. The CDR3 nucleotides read TGCAGCGTTGAAGATGGGGCTTTCTTT. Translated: CSVEDGAFF.

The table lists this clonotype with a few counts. The CDR3 region is CASSQRTSGSGSYNEQFF. The CDR3 DNA sequence: TGTGCCAGCTCACAAAGGACTAGCGGGAGTGGGTCCTACAATGAGCAGTTCTTC. The chain has TRBV18 and TRBJ2-1; 13 bases fit TRBD2. In germline, CDR1 is KGHSH, CDR2 LQKENI. J was trimmed by 1 base and V by 4 bases; bases with no gene match: 7. The CDR3 sequence is 18 residues long.

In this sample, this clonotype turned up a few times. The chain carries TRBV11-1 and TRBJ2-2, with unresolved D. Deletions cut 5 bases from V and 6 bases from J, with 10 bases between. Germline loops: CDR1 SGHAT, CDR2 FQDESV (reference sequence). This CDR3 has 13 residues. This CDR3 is CASSNHGSGELFF. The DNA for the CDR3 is TGTGCCAGCAGCAACCACGGGTCCGGGGAGCTGTTTTTT.

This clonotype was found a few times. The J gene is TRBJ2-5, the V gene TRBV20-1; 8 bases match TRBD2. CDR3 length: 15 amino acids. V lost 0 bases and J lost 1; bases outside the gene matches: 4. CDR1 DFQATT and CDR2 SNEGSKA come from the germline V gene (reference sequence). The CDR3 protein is CSARDPAGAQETQYF. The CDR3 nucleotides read TGCAGTGCTAGAGATCCAGCGGGGGCCCAAGAGACCCAGTACTTC.

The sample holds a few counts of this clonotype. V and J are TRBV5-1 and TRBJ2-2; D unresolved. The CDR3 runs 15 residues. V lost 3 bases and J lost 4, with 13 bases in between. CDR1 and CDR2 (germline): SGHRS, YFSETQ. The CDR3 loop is CASSSSGAVTGELFF. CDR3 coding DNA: TGCGCCAGCAGCTCAAGTGGCGCGGTCACCGGGGAGCTGTTTTTT.

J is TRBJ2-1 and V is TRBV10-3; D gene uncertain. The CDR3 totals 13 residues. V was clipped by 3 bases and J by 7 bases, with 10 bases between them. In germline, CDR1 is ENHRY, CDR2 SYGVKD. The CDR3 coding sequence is TGTGCCATCAGTGACCGCCGAGAGAATGAGCAGTTCTTC. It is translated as CAISDRRENEQFF.

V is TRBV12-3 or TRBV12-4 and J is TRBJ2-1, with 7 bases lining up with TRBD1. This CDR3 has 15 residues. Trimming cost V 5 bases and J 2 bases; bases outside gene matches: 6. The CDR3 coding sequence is TGTGCCAGCAGTCAGACAGGGTGGACCTACAATGAGCAGTTCTTC. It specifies CASSQTGWTYNEQFF.

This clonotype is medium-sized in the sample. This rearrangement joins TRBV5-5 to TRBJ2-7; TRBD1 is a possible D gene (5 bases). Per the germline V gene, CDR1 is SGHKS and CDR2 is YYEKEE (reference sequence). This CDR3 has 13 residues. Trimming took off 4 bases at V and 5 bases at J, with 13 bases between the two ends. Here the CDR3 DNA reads TGTGCCAGCAGCGCTAGGACACTCCACGAGCAGTACTTC. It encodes CASSARTLHEQYF.

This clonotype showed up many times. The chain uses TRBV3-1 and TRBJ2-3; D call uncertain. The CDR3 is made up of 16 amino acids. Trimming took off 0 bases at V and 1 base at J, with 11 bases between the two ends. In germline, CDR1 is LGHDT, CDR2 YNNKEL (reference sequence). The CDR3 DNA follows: TGTGCCAGCAGCCAAGACCCGAGTCTAGGCACAGATACGCAGTATTTT. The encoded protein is CASSQDPSLGTDTQYF.

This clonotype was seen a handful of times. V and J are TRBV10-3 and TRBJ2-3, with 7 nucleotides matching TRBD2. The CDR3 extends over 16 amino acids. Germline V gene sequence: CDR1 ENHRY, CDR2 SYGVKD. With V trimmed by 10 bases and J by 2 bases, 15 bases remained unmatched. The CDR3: CATARVKGGVTDTQYF. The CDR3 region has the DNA TGTGCCACCGCTCGAGTCAAGGGAGGGGTCACAGATACGCAGTATTTT.

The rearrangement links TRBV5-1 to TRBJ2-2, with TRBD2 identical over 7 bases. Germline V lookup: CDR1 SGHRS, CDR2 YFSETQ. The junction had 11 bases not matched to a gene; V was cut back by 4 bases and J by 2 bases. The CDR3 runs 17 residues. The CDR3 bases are TGCGCCAGCAGCCCCGACGCCGGGACTATCAACACCGGGGAGCTGTTTTTT. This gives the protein CASSPDAGTINTGELFF.

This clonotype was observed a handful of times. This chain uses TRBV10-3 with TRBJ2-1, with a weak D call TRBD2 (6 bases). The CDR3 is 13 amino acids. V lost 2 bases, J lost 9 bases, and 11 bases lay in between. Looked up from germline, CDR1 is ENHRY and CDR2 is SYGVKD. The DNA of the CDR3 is TGTGCCATCAGTGAGGGCTGGCGGGGTGAGCAGTTCTTC. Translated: CAISEGWRGEQFF.

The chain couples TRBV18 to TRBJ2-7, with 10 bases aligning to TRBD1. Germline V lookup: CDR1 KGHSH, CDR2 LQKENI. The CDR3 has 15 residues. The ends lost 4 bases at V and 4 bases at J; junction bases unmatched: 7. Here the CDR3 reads CASSLTGGVEYEQYF. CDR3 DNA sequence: TGTGCCAGCTCACTGACAGGGGGCGTTGAGTACGAGCAGTACTTC.

In DNA form, the CDR3 reads TGTGCCAGCAACATAGGGGCGATTGTCGGGCAGTTCTTC. Its protein product is CASNIGAIVGQFF. The J gene is TRBJ2-1, the V gene TRBV12-3 or TRBV12-4; tentative D call: TRBD1 (5 bases). V was cut by 7 bases and J by 12 bases, with 19 bases left in between. The length of the CDR3 is 13 residues.

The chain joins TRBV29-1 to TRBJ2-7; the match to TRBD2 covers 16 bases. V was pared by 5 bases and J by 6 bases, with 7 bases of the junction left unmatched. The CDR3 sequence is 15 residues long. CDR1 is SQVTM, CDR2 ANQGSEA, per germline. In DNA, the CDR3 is TGCAGCGTTCCGGGACTAGCGGGAGGGCCTGGCGAGCAGTACTTC. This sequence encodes CSVPGLAGGPGEQYF.

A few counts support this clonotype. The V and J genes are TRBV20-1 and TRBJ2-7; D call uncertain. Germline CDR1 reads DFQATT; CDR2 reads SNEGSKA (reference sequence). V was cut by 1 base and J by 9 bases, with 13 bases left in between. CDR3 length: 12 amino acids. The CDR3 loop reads CSARAPGKRQYF. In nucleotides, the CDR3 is TGCAGTGCTAGAGCCCCGGGCAAGCGGCAGTACTTC.

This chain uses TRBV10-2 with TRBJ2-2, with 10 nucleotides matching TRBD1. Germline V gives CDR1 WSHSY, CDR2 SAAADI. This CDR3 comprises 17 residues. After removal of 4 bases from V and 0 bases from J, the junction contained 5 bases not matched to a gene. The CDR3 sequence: CASSGQGARPNTGELFF. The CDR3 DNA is TGCGCCAGCAGTGGACAGGGGGCGAGGCCGAACACCGGGGAGCTGTTTTTT.